The rows below give T cell receptor beta chains drawn from one sample of a study of blood T cell repertoires in COVID-19. The method was immunoSEQ multiplex PCR; TCRdb's version includes in-frame clones alone and lacks a portion of them. The repertoire holds around 270,000 clones, with 70% to 90% as singletons. Sequencing input: peripheral blood. The receptors stem from a woman aged 55-70 years with COVID-19, enrolled during active disease. CDR3s include the opening cysteine and the closing phenylalanine or tryptophan. Each record gives: V gene, J gene, clone size, D gene, CDR3 DNA, CDR3 protein. The D gene is left open where the match is weak. Rows may omit the clone size; those that give it use once, few, many or a size class.

V gene: TRBV30
J gene: TRBJ1-1
clone size: -
D gene: TRBD1
CDR3 DNA: TGTGCCTGGAGTGTACAGGGGAGGATGAACACTGAAGCTTTCTTT
CDR3 protein: CAWSVQGRMNTEAFF

V gene: TRBV28
J gene: TRBJ1-1
clone size: -
D gene: -
CDR3 DNA: TGTGCCAGCAGTCCGGGGGGGGTCAAAGGAAGGGCACGAAGCACTGAAGCTTTCTTT
CDR3 protein: CASSPGGVKGRARSTEAFF

V gene: TRBV15
J gene: TRBJ1-1
clone size: -
D gene: -
CDR3 DNA: TGTGCCACCAGCAGAGATCGGGGGGTCACTGAAGCTTTCTTT
CDR3 protein: CATSRDRGVTEAFF

V gene: TRBV6-2/TRBV6-3
J gene: TRBJ2-1
clone size: -
D gene: -
CDR3 DNA: TGTGCCAGCAGCCGAGAGCGGCACAATGAGCAGTTCTTC
CDR3 protein: CASSRERHNEQFF

V gene: TRBV18
J gene: TRBJ1-2
clone size: -
D gene: TRBD1
CDR3 DNA: TGTGCCAGCTCACGTGGGACAGACCCCAACTATGGCTACACCTTC
CDR3 protein: CASSRGTDPNYGYTF

V gene: TRBV5-1
J gene: TRBJ2-3
clone size: -
D gene: -
CDR3 DNA: TGCGCCAGCAGCTTGGGCTGGCGGAGGGGCACAGATACGCAGTATTTT
CDR3 protein: CASSLGWRRGTDTQYF

V gene: TRBV7-3
J gene: TRBJ2-1
clone size: few
D gene: -
CDR3 DNA: TGTGCCAGCAGCCGAAACAACAATGAGCAGTTCTTC
CDR3 protein: CASSRNNNEQFF

V gene: TRBV7-9
J gene: TRBJ1-1
clone size: many
D gene: TRBD1
CDR3 DNA: TGTGCCAGCAGCCCCCTCGAAGGACAGGGAAGGGGGACTGAAGCTTTCTTT
CDR3 protein: CASSPLEGQGRGTEAFF

V gene: TRBV6-2/TRBV6-3
J gene: TRBJ2-5
clone size: -
D gene: TRBD2
CDR3 DNA: TGTGCCAGCAGCAGCAATCAGCGGGAGATGAGAGAGACCCAGTACTTC
CDR3 protein: CASSSNQREMRETQYF

V gene: TRBV10-1
J gene: TRBJ1-3
clone size: once
D gene: -
CDR3 DNA: TGCGCCAGCAGTGAGACGGTCCCCGACTCTGGAAACACCATATATTTT
CDR3 protein: CASSETVPDSGNTIYF

V gene: TRBV28
J gene: TRBJ1-1
clone size: -
D gene: -
CDR3 DNA: TGTGCCAGCAGTTCGGACATCGATGAAGCTTTCTTT
CDR3 protein: CASSSDIDEAFF

V gene: TRBV9
J gene: TRBJ2-7
clone size: -
D gene: -
CDR3 DNA: TGTGCCAGCAGCGTGGGTAGCGGTGGGTACGAGCAGTACTTC
CDR3 protein: CASSVGSGGYEQYF

V gene: TRBV11-2
J gene: TRBJ2-7
clone size: -
D gene: TRBD2
CDR3 DNA: TGTGCCAGCAGTAAGCGGGAGGGCCGGGCCTACGAGCAGTACTTC
CDR3 protein: CASSKREGRAYEQYF

V gene: TRBV28
J gene: TRBJ2-4
clone size: -
D gene: TRBD1
CDR3 DNA: TGTGCCAGCAGTTTAAGGCAGGGGGCTACCTTCACAACCATTCAGTACTTC
CDR3 protein: CASSLRQGATFTTIQYF

V gene: TRBV5-1
J gene: TRBJ2-7
clone size: -
D gene: -
CDR3 DNA: TGCGCCAGCAGTCAGCGGGTTTCCTACGAGCAGTACTTC
CDR3 protein: CASSQRVSYEQYF

V gene: TRBV2
J gene: TRBJ1-1
clone size: few
D gene: -
CDR3 DNA: TGTGCCAGCAAGGGAGGCCGGGCCACTGAAGCTTTCTTT
CDR3 protein: CASKGGRATEAFF

V gene: TRBV19
J gene: TRBJ2-7
clone size: -
D gene: TRBD1
CDR3 DNA: TGTGCCAGTAGTATCTTCCTTAGGGGGACAGCTCGGTCCGAGCAGTACTTC
CDR3 protein: CASSIFLRGTARSEQYF

V gene: TRBV28
J gene: TRBJ2-3
clone size: -
D gene: TRBD2
CDR3 DNA: TGTACTCACCCTAGCGGGACGCGGACGGGCACAGATACGCAGTATTTT
CDR3 protein: CTHPSGTRTGTDTQYF

V gene: TRBV5-1
J gene: TRBJ1-1
clone size: -
D gene: -
CDR3 DNA: TGCGCCAGCAGCCCGGTGGGAGGCTCGGTTATGAACACTGAAGCTTTCTTT
CDR3 protein: CASSPVGGSVMNTEAFF

V gene: TRBV7-2
J gene: TRBJ2-7
clone size: -
D gene: TRBD1
CDR3 DNA: TGTGCCAGCAGCCCGGTAACAGGGGTTAAACACGAGCAGTACTTC
CDR3 protein: CASSPVTGVKHEQYF

V gene: TRBV21-1
J gene: TRBJ1-2
clone size: -
D gene: -
CDR3 DNA: TGTGCCAGCAGCAAAGAAGAAAGAGTAGAGAGTGGCTACACCTTC
CDR3 protein: CASSKEERVESGYTF

V gene: TRBV5-6
J gene: TRBJ2-7
clone size: -
D gene: TRBD1
CDR3 DNA: TGTGCCAGCAGCCCTGTCCCGGGACAGGGACAAGGGCAGTACTTC
CDR3 protein: CASSPVPGQGQGQYF

V gene: TRBV28
J gene: TRBJ2-4
clone size: -
D gene: -
CDR3 DNA: TGTGCCAGCAGTCCCCCCGGAGTGACCCCAGCCAAAAACATTCAGTACTTC
CDR3 protein: CASSPPGVTPAKNIQYF

V gene: TRBV19
J gene: TRBJ2-1
clone size: -
D gene: TRBD2
CDR3 DNA: TGTGCCAGTAGTAGAGCGGGAGGGCCACAGGAGCAGTTCTTC
CDR3 protein: CASSRAGGPQEQFF

V gene: TRBV5-1
J gene: TRBJ1-6
clone size: -
D gene: TRBD1
CDR3 DNA: TGCGCCAGCAGCTTGGCGGACAGGGCGAATTCACCCCTCCACTTT
CDR3 protein: CASSLADRANSPLHF

V gene: TRBV3-1/TRBV3-2
J gene: TRBJ2-5
clone size: few
D gene: TRBD2
CDR3 DNA: TGTGCCAGCAGCTCCCAGGGACTAGCGGGAGAGACCCAGTACTTC
CDR3 protein: CASSSQGLAGETQYF

V gene: TRBV7-2
J gene: TRBJ1-2
clone size: -
D gene: TRBD1
CDR3 DNA: TGTGCCAGCAGCTTAACCGGACAGGGGAGAGGCTATGGCTACACCTTC
CDR3 protein: CASSLTGQGRGYGYTF

V gene: TRBV7-8
J gene: TRBJ1-3
clone size: -
D gene: TRBD1
CDR3 DNA: TGTGCCAGCAGCTACACAGGGGAAACTGGAAACACCATATATTTT
CDR3 protein: CASSYTGETGNTIYF

V gene: TRBV15
J gene: TRBJ2-1
clone size: -
D gene: TRBD2
CDR3 DNA: TGTGCCACCAGCAGAGTTAGCGGGAGGCTTATCAATGAGCAGTTCTTC
CDR3 protein: CATSRVSGRLINEQFF

V gene: TRBV3-1/TRBV3-2
J gene: TRBJ2-7
clone size: -
D gene: TRBD2
CDR3 DNA: TGTGCCAGCAGCAGGGCGGGGGGCGAGCAGTACTTC
CDR3 protein: CASSRAGGEQYF

V gene: TRBV7-2
J gene: TRBJ1-2
clone size: -
D gene: -
CDR3 DNA: TGTGCCAGCAGCTTAGGGACAGCTAACTATGGCTACACCTTC
CDR3 protein: CASSLGTANYGYTF

V gene: TRBV5-6
J gene: TRBJ2-3
clone size: -
D gene: -
CDR3 DNA: TGTGCCAGCGGCCTCTGGAGTCTGGATACGCAGTATTTT
CDR3 protein: CASGLWSLDTQYF

V gene: TRBV6-2/TRBV6-3
J gene: TRBJ2-1
clone size: -
D gene: TRBD1
CDR3 DNA: TGTGCCAGCAGTAGGACAGGGTCGAGCGGGTATGAGCAGTTCTTC
CDR3 protein: CASSRTGSSGYEQFF

V gene: TRBV24-1
J gene: TRBJ1-4
clone size: once
D gene: TRBD1
CDR3 DNA: TGTGCCACCAGTGAGCCGGGACAGGGGGGGGAAAAACTGTTTTTT
CDR3 protein: CATSEPGQGGEKLFF

V gene: TRBV7-6
J gene: TRBJ2-1
clone size: -
D gene: TRBD2
CDR3 DNA: TGTGCCAGCAGCCCAGCGGGAGTTCAGGGAAATGAGCAGTTCTTC
CDR3 protein: CASSPAGVQGNEQFF

V gene: TRBV9
J gene: TRBJ2-1
clone size: -
D gene: -
CDR3 DNA: TGTGCCAGCAGCGTTAGTTCCTCCTACAATGAGCAGTTCTTC
CDR3 protein: CASSVSSSYNEQFF

V gene: TRBV7-8
J gene: TRBJ2-2
clone size: -
D gene: TRBD1
CDR3 DNA: TGTGCCAGCAGCTTGGGACAGGTCTACCTCTACGCGAACACCGGGGAGCTGTTTTTT
CDR3 protein: CASSLGQVYLYANTGELFF

V gene: TRBV18
J gene: TRBJ2-5
clone size: -
D gene: TRBD2
CDR3 DNA: TGTGCCAGCTCAACGAGGCTAGCGGAGTACCAAGAGACCCAGTACTTC
CDR3 protein: CASSTRLAEYQETQYF

V gene: TRBV6-5
J gene: TRBJ2-7
clone size: -
D gene: TRBD2
CDR3 DNA: TGTGCCAGCAGTTACTACCGTGGCGGGAGGGCTGGCGAGCAGTACTTC
CDR3 protein: CASSYYRGGRAGEQYF

V gene: TRBV4-3
J gene: TRBJ2-5
clone size: -
D gene: TRBD2
CDR3 DNA: TGCGCCAGCAGCCAAGAATTTCTCCTAGCGGGAGGGGAGACCCAGTACTTC
CDR3 protein: CASSQEFLLAGGETQYF

V gene: TRBV7-9
J gene: TRBJ2-1
clone size: -
D gene: -
CDR3 DNA: TGTGCCAGCAGCACAGAACTGACCTACAATGAGCAGTTCTTC
CDR3 protein: CASSTELTYNEQFF